This TCR beta chain was retrieved from a study of early T cells in non-severe SARS-CoV-2 infection. This clonotype showed up many times. Its target is unknown. Overall study findings and caveats: Anti-spike CD8 specificities were favored by VDJdb matching, whose results missed private and CD4 specificities.

The germline V gene encodes CDR1 MNHNY and CDR2 SVGAGI (reference sequence). This CDR3 has 17 residues. Trimming pared 2 bases from V and 1 base from J, leaving 15 bases between. As part of library construction, unique molecular identifiers were attached to individual cDNA molecules. TCRdb reprocessed the 5' RACE reads with MiXCR, giving one entry per CDR3 protein. The table records 70,000 to 85,000 distinct CDR3 sequences, 9% to 15% of them present only once. Sequenced material: whole blood. This chain links TRBV6-6 with TRBJ1-5, with D tentatively TRBD1 (6 bases). The source of this sequence is an adult who was a healthcare worker with PCR-confirmed SARS-CoV-2 infection or an uninfected control (not recorded which). This chain's CDR3 is CASSYAEQGTSNQPQHF. CDR3 nucleotides: TGTGCCAGCAGTTACGCGGAACAGGGTACGAGCAATCAGCCCCAGCATTTT.